This T cell receptor (beta chain) was retrieved from a study of shared clonotypes between healthy human individuals. At the level of the study: Plates per donor: three CD4 naive, three CD4 memory, two CD8 naive, one CD8 memory.

Germline assignment: CDR1 LGHNA and CDR2 YNFKEQ. Trimming removed 4 bases at V and 7 bases at J, with 16 bases between. The CDR3 length is 14 residues. Produced via immunoSEQ multiplex PCR; TCRdb's table is partial and in-frame only. Of around 1.1 million clones listed, 75% to 80% are singletons. Points on this clone: The antigen is not known.

Study results and limitations: Estimated clonotype richness was generally higher in naive than memory subsets. The four-donor shared clonotypes exceeded non-shared clonotypes in generation probability, with non-shared ones scoring lower.

Sequencing was carried out using memory CD4+ T cells from PBMCs. Subset noted: CD45RA-negative fraction. The receptor comes from a man in his late teens or twenties in good health. Some clones in this sample may be carry-over from other donors' samples. The chain recombines TRBV4-2 with TRBJ1-2, with D maybe TRBD1 (5 bases). The CDR3 is CASSPRGVGGGYTF. The CDR3 DNA sequence: TGTGCCAGCAGCCCCCGGGGCGTCGGGGGTGGCTACACCTTC.